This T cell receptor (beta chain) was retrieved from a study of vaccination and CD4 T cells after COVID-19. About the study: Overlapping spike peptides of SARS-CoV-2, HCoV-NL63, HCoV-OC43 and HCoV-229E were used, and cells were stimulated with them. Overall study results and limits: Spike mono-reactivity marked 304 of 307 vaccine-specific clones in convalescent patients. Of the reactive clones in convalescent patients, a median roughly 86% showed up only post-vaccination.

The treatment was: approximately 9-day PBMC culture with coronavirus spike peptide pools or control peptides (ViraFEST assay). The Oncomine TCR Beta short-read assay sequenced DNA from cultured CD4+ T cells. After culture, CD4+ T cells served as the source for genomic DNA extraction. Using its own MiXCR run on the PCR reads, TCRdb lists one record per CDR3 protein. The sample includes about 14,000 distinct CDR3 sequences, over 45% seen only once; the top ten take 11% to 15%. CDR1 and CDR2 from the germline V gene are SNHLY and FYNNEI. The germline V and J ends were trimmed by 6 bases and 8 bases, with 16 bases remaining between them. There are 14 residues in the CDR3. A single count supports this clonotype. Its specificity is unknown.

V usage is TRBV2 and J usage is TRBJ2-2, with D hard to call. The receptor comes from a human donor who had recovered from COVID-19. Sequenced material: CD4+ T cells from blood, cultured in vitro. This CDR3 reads CASRQESMNGELFF. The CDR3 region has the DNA TGTGCCAGCAGGCAGGAGTCCATGAATGGGGAGCTGTTTTTT.